The 15 T cell receptor beta chains reported below all come from one sample, sequenced in a study of blood T cell repertoires in COVID-19. Only in-frame clones appear in the TCRdb table, and some are missing; sequencing was by immunoSEQ multiplex PCR. The repertoire includes 150,000 to 250,000 clones, about 93% of them detected once, and 0.76% sits in the top ten. The sample was peripheral blood. Every receptor here comes from a man younger than 45 with COVID-19, enrolled during active disease.

The chain recombines TRBV28 with TRBJ1-1, with 8 bases identical to TRBD1. The V gene end was trimmed by 2 bases and the J gene end by 0 bases; junction bases not matched to a gene: 8. This CDR3 is 17 amino acids long. Germline V gives CDR1 MDHEN, CDR2 SYDVKM. In nucleotides, the CDR3 is TGTGCCAGCAGTTTAGCCAGGGGGCTTGGAATGAACACTGAAGCTTTCTTT. Its protein product is CASSLARGLGMNTEAFF.

This chain joins TRBV7-9 and TRBJ2-3; D may be TRBD1 (6 bases). This CDR3 has 14 residues. Trimming pared 6 bases from V and 2 bases from J, leaving 12 bases between. CDR1 is SEHNR and CDR2 is FQNEAQ in the germline V gene (reference sequence). CDR3: CASRVRGDTDTQYF. CDR3 coding DNA: TGTGCCAGCAGGGTCAGGGGCGACACAGATACGCAGTATTTT.

This clone showed up just a few times. The chain links TRBV21-1 to TRBJ1-6; the table gives TRBD1 as D, unverified against the DNA. TRBV21-1 is shown as a pseudogene. This CDR3 region has 16 residues. The DNA for the CDR3 is TGTGCCAGCAGCAAAGTATCGGACAGGGGGCGGTCACCCCTCCACTTT. Its protein is CASSKVSDRGRSPLHF.

The chain joins TRBV20-1 to TRBJ1-5; a weak D match, TRBD1 (6 bases). Germline V gene sequence: CDR1 DFQATT, CDR2 SNEGSKA (reference sequence). V lost 3 bases to trimming and J lost 0 bases, with 18 bases between them. This CDR3 region has 17 residues. As DNA, the CDR3 is TGCAGTGCTAGTCCGGGTGGAGGGGGGGATAGCAATCAGCCCCAGCATTTT. Protein: CSASPGGGGDSNQPQHF.

The chain couples TRBV4-1 to TRBJ2-7; TRBD1 aligns across 8 bases. The CDR3 runs to 15 residues. CDR1 is MGHRA and CDR2 is YSYEKL in the germline V gene. With 5 bases clipped from V and 2 bases from J, the junction kept 8 bases outside the gene matches. The CDR3 reads CASSFGQGMTYEQYF. Written as DNA, the CDR3 is TGCGCCAGCAGCTTCGGACAGGGAATGACCTACGAGCAGTACTTC.

J is TRBJ1-6 and V is TRBV19; D gene ambiguous. This CDR3 has 17 residues. Trimming stripped 3 bases from V and 0 bases from J, with 12 bases between. The germline gives CDR1 LNHDA, CDR2 SQIVND (reference sequence). Here the CDR3 DNA reads TGTGCCAGTAGTATGGAGCCACTTAGCTCCTATAATTCACCCCTCCACTTT. It codes for CASSMEPLSSYNSPLHF. The whole variable domain, remainder taken from reference TRBV19 and TRBJ1-6, is DGGITQSPKYLFRKEGQNVTLSCEQNLNHDAMYWYRQDPGQGLRLIYYSQIVNDFQKGDIAEGYSVSREKKESFPLTVTSAQKNPTAFYLCASSMEPLSSYNSPLHFGNGTRLTVT.

The chain carries TRBV2 and TRBJ1-2; D possibly corresponds to TRBD1 (5 bases). The germline V gene has CDR1 SNHLY and CDR2 FYNNEI. V dropped 4 bases and J dropped 3 bases, with 9 bases sitting between them. The CDR3 is 13 residues long. The DNA of the CDR3 is TGTGCCAGCAGTGGACAGTTGTACTATGGCTACACCTTC. This gives the protein CASSGQLYYGYTF.

V usage is TRBV16 and J usage is TRBJ1-5; the D is unclear. Germline V CDR1 and CDR2: KGHSY, FQNENV. This CDR3 contains 15 residues. Between the trimmed V and J ends, which lost 0 bases and 2 bases, there was a span of 8 bases. The CDR3 coding sequence is TGTGCCAGCAGCCAATCTGGGCAGGGCAATCAGCCCCAGCATTTT. It is translated as CASSQSGQGNQPQHF.

This chain joins TRBV7-9 and TRBJ2-7; a possible D gene is TRBD1 (5 bases). The V gene's germline CDR1 is SEHNR and CDR2 FQNEAQ (reference sequence). V gave up 2 bases and J gave up 4 bases, with 12 bases separating them. The CDR3 covers 14 residues. The CDR3 DNA follows: TGTGCCAGCAGCTTATCGAACAGGTATTACGAGCAGTACTTC. This gives the protein CASSLSNRYYEQYF. The complete variable domain, with remaining parts taken from reference TRBV7-9 and TRBJ2-7, reads DTGVSQNPRHKITKRGQNVTFRCDPISEHNRLYWYRQTLGQGPEFLTYFQNEAQLEKSRLLSDRFSAERPKGSFSTLEIQRTEQGDSAMYLCASSLSNRYYEQYFGPGTRLTVT.

The chain employs TRBV2 and TRBJ1-4; 9 bases line up with TRBD1. Germline lookup yields CDR1 SNHLY and CDR2 FYNNEI. The CDR3 has 14 amino acids. V trimming: 8 bases; J trimming: 8 bases; junction bases outside the gene matches: 9. The CDR3 region has the DNA TGTGCCAGCGGGAGACAGGGGGTTGGGGAAAAACTGTTTTTT. Its translation is CASGRQGVGEKLFF. The full variable domain, its missing parts supplied by reference TRBV2 and TRBJ1-4, is EPEVTQTPSHQVTQMGQEVILRCVPISNHLYFYWYRQILGQKVEFLVSFYNNEISEKSEIFDDQFSVERPDGSNFTLKIRSTKLEDSAMYFCASGRQGVGEKLFFGSGTQLSVL.

The CDR3 protein is CASRPGQEGNTIYF. CDR3 DNA sequence: TGTGCCAGCAGACCGGGGCAGGAGGGGAACACCATATATTTT. The rearrangement links TRBV2 to TRBJ1-3; weak D call: TRBD1 (5 bases). CDR3 length: 14 residues. Trimming pared 6 bases from V and 7 bases from J, leaving 16 bases between. CDR1 and CDR2 (germline): SNHLY, FYNNEI.

The chain recombines TRBV11-2 with TRBJ1-1; 8 bases map to TRBD1. The germline CDR1 and CDR2 sequences are SGHAT and FQNNGV. The junction had 9 bases not matched to a gene; V was cut back by 5 bases and J by 4 bases. The CDR3 length is 15 residues. The CDR3 coding sequence is TGTGCCAGCAGCCTGACAGGGGTTGTCGGCACTGAAGCTTTCTTT. As protein: CASSLTGVVGTEAFF.

The rearrangement uses TRBV29-1 and TRBJ2-1; 13 bases fit TRBD2. The CDR3 spans 13 residues. From germline, CDR1 is SQVTM and CDR2 ANQGSEA. Losses at the gene ends were 8 bases for V and 6 bases for J; bases not matched to a gene: 4. The CDR3, as DNA: TGCAGCCTACTAGCGGGGGGGCGCAATGAGCAGTTCTTC. Amino acid sequence: CSLLAGGRNEQFF.

The V gene is TRBV5-1, the J gene TRBJ2-1; TRBD2 matches at 7 bases. In germline, CDR1 is SGHRS, CDR2 YFSETQ. V trimming: 0 bases; J trimming: 7 bases; junction bases outside the gene matches: 7. The CDR3 covers 15 residues. CDR3 loop: CASSLEAGRANEQFF. CDR3 coding DNA: TGCGCCAGCAGCTTGGAGGCAGGGAGGGCGAATGAGCAGTTCTTC. Full variable domain (outside the CDR3, taken from reference TRBV5-1 and TRBJ2-1): KAGVTQTPRYLIKTRGQQVTLSCSPISGHRSVSWYQQTPGQGLQFLFEYFSETQRNKGNFPGRFSGRQFSNSRSEMNVSTLELGDSALYLCASSLEAGRANEQFFGPGTRLTVL.

This clone was observed a handful of times. This chain links TRBV5-4 with TRBJ1-2; D call uncertain. This CDR3 is 14 amino acids long. Trimming took 4 bases from V and 1 from J, leaving 11 bases between them. Germline-derived CDR1 and CDR2 are SGHNT and YYREEE (reference sequence). CDR3 in amino acids: CASSPRSGNYGYTF. CDR3 DNA sequence: TGTGCCAGCAGCCCCCGGTCGGGTAACTATGGCTACACCTTC.